This T cell receptor beta chain stems from a study of follicular helper T cells after annual influenza vaccination. Findings and limits, study-wide: ICOS+CD38+ cTfh clonality tracked population frequency, and its change tracked circulating plasmablast change. Yearly vaccinations repeatedly recalled conserved clonotypes in ICOS+CD38+ cTfh. Day 7 ICOS+CD38+ clones later appeared mostly in ICOS-CD38- cTfh.

Details on this clone: Its antigen is still unknown. The same CDR3 is also encoded by other DNA sequences in this sample.

Germline V gene sequence: CDR1 SGHRS, CDR2 YFSETQ. V dropped 2 bases and J dropped 0; count of bases not matched to a gene: 7. The CDR3 totals 18 residues. Using immunoSEQ multiplex PCR, the repertoire was profiled, and TCRdb retains in-frame clones only, with some absent. This table holds about 9,400 clones, roughly four fifths found once. Time point here: 2015-2016 season, pre-vaccination. The V call is TRBV5-1, the J call TRBJ2-6; the match to TRBD1 covers 8 bases. The source is an adult who received the influenza vaccine. Sample: CXCR5+ CD38- circulating T follicular helper cells from blood, taken on the day of influenza vaccination. Subset noted: circulating Tfh, non-naive CD4+CXCR5+PD-1+ (ICOS+CD38+ or ICOS-CD38-). CDR3 coding DNA: TGCGCCAGCAGCTTCGGACAGGGTACTCCCTCTGGGGCCAACGTCCTGACTTTC. This codes for CASSFGQGTPSGANVLTF.